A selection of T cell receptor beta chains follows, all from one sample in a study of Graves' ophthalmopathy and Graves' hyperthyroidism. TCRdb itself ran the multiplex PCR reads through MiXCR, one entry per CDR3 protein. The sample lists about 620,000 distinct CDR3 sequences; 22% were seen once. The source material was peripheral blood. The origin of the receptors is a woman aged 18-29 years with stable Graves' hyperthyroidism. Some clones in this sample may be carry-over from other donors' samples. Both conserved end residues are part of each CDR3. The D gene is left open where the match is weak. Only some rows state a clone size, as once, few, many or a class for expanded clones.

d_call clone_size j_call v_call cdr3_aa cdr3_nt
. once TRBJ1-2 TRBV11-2 CASSLVGRGLRYGYTF TGTGCCAGCAGCTTAGTTGGGCGGGGGCTTCGCTATGGCTACACCTTC
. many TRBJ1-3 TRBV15 CATSTSGNTIYF TGTGCCACCAGCACCTCTGGAAACACCATATATTTT
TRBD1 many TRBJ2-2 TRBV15 CATSTMGQMKTGELFF TGTGCCACCAGCACAATGGGACAGATGAAGACCGGGGAGCTGTTTTTT
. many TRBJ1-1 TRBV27 CASSRIVSLGTEAFF TGTGCCAGCAGTAGAATTGTATCTCTGGGAACTGAAGCTTTCTTT
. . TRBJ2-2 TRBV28 CASSLPRRAADYTGELFF TGTGCCAGCAGTTTACCTCGTAGGGCAGCCGACTACACCGGGGAGCTGTTTTTT
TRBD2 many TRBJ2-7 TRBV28 CASSPSRGVSYEQYF TGTGCCAGCAGTCCCTCCCGGGGGGTTTCCTACGAGCAGTACTTC
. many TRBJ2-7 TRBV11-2 CASSLVARSYEQYF TGTGCCAGCAGCTTAGTTGCCAGGAGCTACGAGCAGTACTTC
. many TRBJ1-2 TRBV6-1 CASSERYSYGYTF TGTGCCAGCAGTGAGAGGTACAGTTATGGCTACACCTTC
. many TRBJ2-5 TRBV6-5 CASSYSRTSQETQYF TGTGCCAGCAGTTACTCCCGGACTTCCCAAGAGACCCAGTACTTC
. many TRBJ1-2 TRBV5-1 CASSSSGSYGYTF TGCGCCAGCAGCAGTTCGGGAAGCTATGGCTACACCTTC
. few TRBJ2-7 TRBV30 CAWSNTPEGVYEQYF TGTGCCTGGAGTAATACACCTGAGGGGGTCTACGAGCAGTACTTC
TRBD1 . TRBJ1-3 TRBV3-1 CASSQGTGGGNTIYF TGTGCCAGCAGCCAAGGGACAGGGGGTGGAAACACCATATATTTT
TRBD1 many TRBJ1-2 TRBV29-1 CSAGTVMVGYTF TGCAGCGCGGGGACAGTTATGGTAGGCTACACCTTC
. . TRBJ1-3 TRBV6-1 CASRWSGGNTIYF TGTGCCAGCAGGTGGTCAGGTGGAAACACCATATATTTT
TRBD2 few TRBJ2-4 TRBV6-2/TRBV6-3 CASSFGLAGTDKYF TGTGCCAGCAGTTTCGGACTAGCGGGAACGGATAAGTACTTC
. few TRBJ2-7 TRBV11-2 CASSLQQGPYEQYF TGTGCCAGCAGCTTGCAACAGGGACCCTACGAGCAGTACTTC
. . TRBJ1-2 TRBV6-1 CASSPDGYYGYTF TGTGCCAGCAGTCCGGACGGATACTATGGCTACACCTTC
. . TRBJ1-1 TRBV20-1 CSAQKGRNTEAFF TGCAGTGCCCAGAAGGGGCGTAACACTGAAGCTTTCTTT
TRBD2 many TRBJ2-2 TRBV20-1 CSATSGGGNTGELFF TGCAGTGCTACTAGCGGGGGGGGGAACACCGGGGAGCTGTTTTTT
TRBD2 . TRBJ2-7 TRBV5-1 CASSFLAGGVGEQYF TGCGCCAGCAGCTTCCTAGCGGGAGGGGTTGGCGAGCAGTACTTC